This TCR beta chain was captured in a study of T cell responses to AZD1222 COVID-19 vaccine. As to this clone: Its antigen is currently unknown.

Study outcomes and limitations: A mostly white British donor set with more females was recruited, and clonal diversity was possibly underestimated. Increased Spike-specific TCR breadth and depth were observed after two AZD1222 doses.

This table comes from immunoSEQ multiplex PCR, and its TCRdb copy is limited to in-frame clones, with some not included. The sample shows about 150,000 clones, about 88% of them seen only once. V shed 5 bases and J 6 bases; nucleotides not matched to a gene: 4. CDR3 length: 13 residues. CDR1 and CDR2 from the germline V gene are MNHEY and SVGEGT. The chain links TRBV6-2 or TRBV6-3 to TRBJ2-1, with 7 nucleotides matching TRBD1. The receptor comes from an adult in good health. Sequences were derived from peripheral blood, sampled on day 0 of AZD1222 vaccination. DNA for the CDR3: TGTGCCAGCAGTCCACCAGGGGGCAATGAGCAGTTCTTC. Its protein product is CASSPPGGNEQFF.